The 3 T cell receptor beta chains below were found in one sample sequenced in a study of cytotoxic CD8 clonotypes in ibrutinib-treated CLL. Assay: immunoSEQ multiplex PCR; the TCRdb copy retains only in-frame clones and omits some. Counted here are around 200,000 clones, about 75% occurring once; the ten biggest clones make up roughly 6.4%. The sequences come from PBMCs, collected after 12 months of ibrutinib treatment. Receptors were obtained from a human donor with chronic lymphocytic leukemia.

The gene calls are TRBV18 and TRBJ1-1, with unresolved D. The CDR3 totals 15 residues. Trimming shortened V by 0 bases and J by 1 base, and 9 bases separated the two germline ends. Germline V CDR1 and CDR2: KGHSH, LQKENI. The CDR3 region has the DNA TGTGCCAGCTCACCACCAAATCGGAGGAACACTGAAGCTTTCTTT. It is translated as CASSPPNRRNTEAFF.

This clone came up a few times. This chain uses TRBV20-1 with TRBJ2-5; D remains unclear. CDR1 and CDR2 (germline): DFQATT, SNEGSKA (reference sequence). The germline V and J ends were trimmed by 6 bases and 5 bases, with 10 bases remaining between them. There are 11 residues in the CDR3. The CDR3 protein is CSAKATETQYF. DNA of the CDR3: TGCAGTGCCAAGGCGACCGAGACCCAGTACTTC.

The chain links TRBV18 to TRBJ1-1; D is unresolved. V was shortened by 4 bases and J by 0 bases, with 21 bases between the two germline ends. This CDR3 region has 18 residues. The V gene's germline CDR1 is KGHSH and CDR2 LQKENI. CDR3 in amino acids: CASSRRLIDQKMNTEAFF. The CDR3 DNA reads as TGTGCCAGCTCACGCAGGTTGATAGACCAAAAAATGAACACTGAAGCTTTCTTT.